The rows below give T cell receptor beta chains drawn from one sample of a study of technical replicates of blood from several donors. Measured with immunoSEQ multiplex PCR; TCRdb has only the in-frame clones, and not every one. The top ten clones hold approximately 5% of a sample with over 60,000 clones, roughly 86% of them seen once. The specimen was PBMCs. The origin of the receptors is a human donor in good health. Some clones in this sample may be carry-over from other donors' samples. The CDR3 runs from the conserved cysteine through the conserved F or W. Fields, in order: V gene, D gene, J gene, clone size, CDR3 protein, CDR3 DNA. The D gene is left open where the match is weak. Only some rows state a clone size, as once, few, many or a class for expanded clones.

V: TRBV5-6; D: TRBD1; J: TRBJ2-7; size: -; CDR3: CASSQKTGTAPYEQYF; DNA: TGTGCCAGCAGCCAAAAAACCGGGACAGCTCCCTACGAGCAGTACTTC
V: TRBV7-2; D: TRBD1; J: TRBJ2-7; size: -; CDR3: CASSVGTVLEQYF; DNA: TGTGCCAGCAGCGTAGGGACAGTTTTAGAGCAGTACTTC
V: TRBV29-1; D: -; J: TRBJ2-7; size: -; CDR3: CSGGGGRGSDEQYF; DNA: TGCAGCGGGGGGGGTGGCAGGGGATCAGACGAGCAGTACTTC
V: TRBV5-1; D: -; J: TRBJ2-5; size: -; CDR3: CASSLASGPQETQYF; DNA: TGCGCCAGCAGCTTGGCCAGTGGTCCCCAAGAGACCCAGTACTTC
V: TRBV11-2; D: TRBD1; J: TRBJ1-6; size: -; CDR3: CASSSHTKTGRLNSPLHF; DNA: TGTGCCAGCAGCTCTCACACGAAGACAGGGAGATTGAATTCACCCCTCCACTTT
V: TRBV29-1; D: -; J: TRBJ2-7; size: -; CDR3: CSVGSSYEQYF; DNA: TGCAGCGTCGGGAGCTCCTACGAGCAGTACTTC
V: TRBV5-1; D: -; J: TRBJ2-1; size: -; CDR3: CASSLGQGSSYNEQFF; DNA: TGCGCCAGCAGCTTGGGTCAGGGGAGCTCCTACAATGAGCAGTTCTTC
V: TRBV5-5; D: -; J: TRBJ1-1; size: -; CDR3: CASSLVLSGGENTEAFF; DNA: TGTGCCAGCAGCTTGGTACTTTCTGGGGGCGAAAACACTGAAGCTTTCTTT
V: TRBV6-1; D: TRBD1; J: TRBJ1-5; size: once; CDR3: CASSSVQGAQPQHF; DNA: TGTGCCAGCAGCTCCGTGCAGGGGGCCCAGCCCCAGCATTTT
V: TRBV4-1; D: TRBD1; J: TRBJ2-7; size: -; CDR3: CASSPNRQGYEQYF; DNA: TGCGCCAGCAGCCCCAACCGACAGGGCTACGAGCAGTACTTC
V: TRBV5-1; D: -; J: TRBJ2-5; size: -; CDR3: CASSLFGVPETQYF; DNA: TGCGCCAGCAGCCTGTTCGGGGTCCCAGAGACCCAGTACTTC
V: TRBV4-1; D: -; J: TRBJ2-1; size: -; CDR3: CASSPSPTIGSDEQFF; DNA: TGCGCCAGCAGCCCCTCCCCGACGATCGGGTCGGATGAGCAGTTCTTC
V: TRBV10-1; D: -; J: TRBJ1-3; size: -; CDR3: CASSEYRGRSSGNTIYF; DNA: TGCGCCAGCAGTGAGTATAGGGGAAGGTCTTCCGGAAACACCATATATTTT
V: TRBV6-5; D: -; J: TRBJ1-3; size: -; CDR3: CASSYRGLSGNTIYF; DNA: TGTGCCAGCAGTTATAGAGGACTCTCTGGAAACACCATATATTTT
V: TRBV7-9; D: TRBD2; J: TRBJ2-5; size: -; CDR3: CASSFSSGGQETQYF; DNA: TGTGCCAGCAGCTTTTCTAGCGGGGGCCAAGAGACCCAGTACTTC
V: TRBV5-1; D: -; J: TRBJ1-1; size: once; CDR3: CASSLVAVNTEAFF; DNA: TGCGCCAGCAGCTTGGTCGCGGTGAACACTGAAGCTTTCTTT
V: TRBV6-5; D: -; J: TRBJ1-2; size: -; CDR3: CASSYGRGYTF; DNA: TGTGCCAGCAGTTACGGCCGTGGCTACACCTTC
V: TRBV6-4; D: -; J: TRBJ2-4; size: -; CDR3: CASISRGGKNIQYF; DNA: TGTGCCAGCATAAGCAGGGGTGGCAAAAACATTCAGTACTTC
V: TRBV28; D: -; J: TRBJ2-1; size: -; CDR3: CASMGGLYNEQFF; DNA: TGTGCCAGCATGGGGGGGCTGTACAATGAGCAGTTCTTC
V: TRBV6-1; D: TRBD1; J: TRBJ1-5; size: -; CDR3: CASGLVRGPQPQHF; DNA: TGTGCCAGCGGGCTTGTCAGGGGGCCGCAGCCCCAGCATTTT
V: TRBV29-1; D: TRBD2; J: TRBJ2-1; size: once; CDR3: CSVLGGGRVWDEQFF; DNA: TGCAGCGTGTTGGGGGGAGGGCGGGTTTGGGATGAGCAGTTCTTC
V: TRBV5-4; D: -; J: TRBJ2-1; size: once; CDR3: CASSLLNQEVRNEQFF; DNA: TGTGCCAGCAGCTTACTGAACCAGGAGGTCCGCAATGAGCAGTTCTTC
V: TRBV5-1; D: TRBD2; J: TRBJ2-3; size: -; CDR3: CASSPGWLAGGSTDTQYF; DNA: TGCGCCAGCAGCCCTGGATGGCTAGCGGGGGGGAGCACAGATACGCAGTATTTT
V: TRBV19; D: TRBD1; J: TRBJ1-5; size: -; CDR3: CASKSGQGEQPQHF; DNA: TGTGCCAGTAAGTCGGGACAGGGCGAGCAGCCCCAGCATTTT
V: TRBV6-1; D: -; J: TRBJ2-3; size: -; CDR3: CASSVVSGRVPYYHTDTQYF; DNA: TGTGCCAGCAGTGTCGTTTCTGGGCGGGTCCCTTATTACCACACAGATACGCAGTATTTT
V: TRBV27; D: TRBD1; J: TRBJ1-5; size: -; CDR3: CASQTGTGGQPQHF; DNA: TGTGCCAGTCAAACTGGGACAGGGGGCCAGCCCCAGCATTTT
V: TRBV4-1; D: TRBD2; J: TRBJ2-1; size: -; CDR3: CASSQDGLAAYNEQFF; DNA: TGCGCCAGCAGCCAAGATGGACTAGCGGCTTACAATGAGCAGTTCTTC
V: TRBV7-8; D: -; J: TRBJ1-6; size: -; CDR3: CASSPARLAENSPLHF; DNA: TGTGCCAGCAGCCCAGCCCGACTAGCGGAGAATTCACCCCTCCACTTT
V: TRBV5-1; D: -; J: TRBJ2-3; size: -; CDR3: CASSFSTGSSTDTQYF; DNA: TGCGCCAGCAGCTTTTCAACAGGGTCTAGCACAGATACGCAGTATTTT
V: TRBV7-2; D: -; J: TRBJ1-5; size: -; CDR3: CASSPQPSQPQHF; DNA: TGTGCCAGCAGCCCTCAGCCTAGTCAGCCCCAGCATTTT
V: TRBV27; D: -; J: TRBJ2-2; size: -; CDR3: CASSLQGGRTGELFF; DNA: TGTGCCAGCAGTTTACAGGGCGGTCGGACCGGGGAGCTGTTTTTT
V: TRBV7-2; D: -; J: TRBJ1-5; size: -; CDR3: CASSPGGQPQHF; DNA: TGTGCCAGCAGCCCAGGTGGGCAACCCCAGCATTTT
V: TRBV11-2; D: -; J: TRBJ2-3; size: -; CDR3: CASKKTGFRTDTQYF; DNA: TGTGCCAGCAAAAAAACGGGATTTCGCACAGATACGCAGTATTTT
V: TRBV5-1; D: TRBD1; J: TRBJ2-7; size: -; CDR3: CASSTGTGDTYEQYF; DNA: TGCGCCAGCAGCACCGGGACAGGGGATACCTACGAGCAGTACTTC
V: TRBV9; D: -; J: TRBJ1-4; size: -; CDR3: CASSVGGTNEKLFF; DNA: TGTGCCAGCAGCGTAGGGGGCACTAATGAAAAACTGTTTTTT
V: TRBV30; D: -; J: TRBJ2-7; size: -; CDR3: CAWSGNPGGYEQYF; DNA: TGTGCCTGGAGTGGTAACCCAGGCGGGTACGAGCAGTACTTC
V: TRBV6-5; D: -; J: TRBJ1-2; size: -; CDR3: CASYNTRDRYGYTF; DNA: TGTGCCAGCTATAATACTAGGGATCGTTATGGCTACACCTTC
V: TRBV21-1; D: -; J: TRBJ2-3; size: -; CDR3: CASTYAGQGTDTQYF; DNA: TGTGCCAGCACGTATGCCGGACAGGGAACAGATACGCAGTATTTT
V: TRBV7-9; D: -; J: TRBJ2-1; size: -; CDR3: CASSFTVNEQFF; DNA: TGTGCCAGCAGCTTTACAGTTAATGAGCAGTTCTTC
V: TRBV6-5; D: -; J: TRBJ1-1; size: -; CDR3: CASSYRGGEAFF; DNA: TGTGCCAGCAGTTACAGGGGGGGGGAAGCTTTCTTT
V: TRBV5-4; D: -; J: TRBJ2-3; size: -; CDR3: CASSFVAGTDTQYF; DNA: TGTGCCAGCAGCTTCGTAGCGGGCACAGATACGCAGTATTTT
V: TRBV2; D: TRBD2; J: TRBJ2-2; size: -; CDR3: CASSEPGASGTGELFF; DNA: TGTGCCAGCAGTGAACCCGGGGCTAGCGGGACCGGGGAGCTGTTTTTT
V: TRBV11-1; D: TRBD2; J: TRBJ2-2; size: once; CDR3: CASRPGGTSGWSAGELFF; DNA: TGTGCCAGCAGGCCAGGGGGGACTAGCGGGTGGTCGGCCGGGGAGCTGTTTTTT
V: TRBV2; D: -; J: TRBJ1-4; size: -; CDR3: CASSVPDRHDEKLFF; DNA: TGTGCCAGCAGTGTCCCCGACAGACACGATGAAAAACTGTTTTTT